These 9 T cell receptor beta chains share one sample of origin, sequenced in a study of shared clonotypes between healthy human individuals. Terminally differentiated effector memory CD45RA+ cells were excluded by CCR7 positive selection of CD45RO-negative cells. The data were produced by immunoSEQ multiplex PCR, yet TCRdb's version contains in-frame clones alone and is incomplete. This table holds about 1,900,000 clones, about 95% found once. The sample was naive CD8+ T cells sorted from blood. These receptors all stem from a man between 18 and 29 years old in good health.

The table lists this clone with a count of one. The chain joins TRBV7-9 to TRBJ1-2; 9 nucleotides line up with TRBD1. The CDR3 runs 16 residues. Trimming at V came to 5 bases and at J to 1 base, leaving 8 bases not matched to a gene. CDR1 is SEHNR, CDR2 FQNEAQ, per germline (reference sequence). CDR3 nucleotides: TGTGCCAGCAGCCTAGACAGGGGGTCGTATAACTATGGCTACACCTTC. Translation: CASSLDRGSYNYGYTF.

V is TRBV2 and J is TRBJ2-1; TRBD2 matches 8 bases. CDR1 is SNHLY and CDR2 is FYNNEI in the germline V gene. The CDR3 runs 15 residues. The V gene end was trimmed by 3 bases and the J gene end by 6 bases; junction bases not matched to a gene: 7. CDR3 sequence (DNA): TGTGCCAGCAGTGACCCGGGACTAGTAGTCAATGAGCAGTTCTTC. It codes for CASSDPGLVVNEQFF.

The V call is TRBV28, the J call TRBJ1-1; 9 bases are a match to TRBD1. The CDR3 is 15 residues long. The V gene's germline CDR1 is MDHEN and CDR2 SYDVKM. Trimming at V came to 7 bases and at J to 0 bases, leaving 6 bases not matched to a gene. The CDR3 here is CASTPGTGMNTEAFF. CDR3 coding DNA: TGTGCCAGCACACCCGGGACAGGGATGAACACTGAAGCTTTCTTT. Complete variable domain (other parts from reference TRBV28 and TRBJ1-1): DVKVTQSSRYLVKRTGEKVFLECVQDMDHENMFWYRQDPGLGLRLIYFSYDVKMKEKGDIPEGYSVSREKKERFSLILESASTNQTSMYLCASTPGTGMNTEAFFGQGTRLTVV.

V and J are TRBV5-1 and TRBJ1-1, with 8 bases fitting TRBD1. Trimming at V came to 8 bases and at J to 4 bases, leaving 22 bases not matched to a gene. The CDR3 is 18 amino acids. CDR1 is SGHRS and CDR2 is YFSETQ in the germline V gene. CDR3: CASQDRGPSYLLGTEAFF. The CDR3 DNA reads TGCGCCAGTCAAGACAGGGGACCCTCCTACTTATTGGGCACTGAAGCTTTCTTT.

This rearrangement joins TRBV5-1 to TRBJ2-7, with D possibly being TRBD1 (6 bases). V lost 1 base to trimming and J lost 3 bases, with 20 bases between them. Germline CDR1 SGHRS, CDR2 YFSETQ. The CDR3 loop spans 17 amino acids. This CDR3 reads CASSLHRSRQGIYEQYF. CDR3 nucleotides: TGCGCCAGCAGCTTGCACAGGTCACGGCAGGGGATCTACGAGCAGTACTTC.

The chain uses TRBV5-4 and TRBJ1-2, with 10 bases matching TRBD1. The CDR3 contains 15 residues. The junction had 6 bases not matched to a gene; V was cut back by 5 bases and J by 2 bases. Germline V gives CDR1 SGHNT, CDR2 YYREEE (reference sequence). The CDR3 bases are TGTGCCAGCAGTCAGGACAGGGGGGGCAACTATGGCTACACCTTC. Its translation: CASSQDRGGNYGYTF.

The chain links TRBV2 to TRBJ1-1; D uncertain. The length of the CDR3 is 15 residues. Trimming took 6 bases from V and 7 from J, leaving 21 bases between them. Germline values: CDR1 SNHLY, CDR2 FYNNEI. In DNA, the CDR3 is TGTGCCAGCAGAGACTGGGTAGAGGGCTCGTTTGAAGCTTTCTTT. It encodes CASRDWVEGSFEAFF.

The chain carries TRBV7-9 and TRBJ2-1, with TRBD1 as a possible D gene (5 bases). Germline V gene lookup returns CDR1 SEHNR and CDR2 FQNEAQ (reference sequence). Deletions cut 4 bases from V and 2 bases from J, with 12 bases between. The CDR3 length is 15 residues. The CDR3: CASSSPSRAYNEQFF. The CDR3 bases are TGTGCCAGCAGCTCACCGTCCAGGGCCTACAATGAGCAGTTCTTC.

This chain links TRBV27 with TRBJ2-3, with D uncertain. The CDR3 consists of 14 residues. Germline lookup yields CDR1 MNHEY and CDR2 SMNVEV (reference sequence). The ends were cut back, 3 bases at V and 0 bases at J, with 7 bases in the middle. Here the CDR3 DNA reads TGTGCCAGCAGTTTGGCGTTTAGCACAGATACGCAGTATTTT. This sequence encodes CASSLAFSTDTQYF.